This T cell receptor (beta chain) is drawn from a study of control samples from healthy donors and cancer patients. CDR1 is MNHEY, CDR2 SVGAGI, per germline. The length of the CDR3 is 15 residues. V gave up 2 bases and J gave up 0 bases, with 8 bases separating them. Assay used: immunoSEQ multiplex PCR; TCRdb lists only in-frame clones, some missing. The sample comprises some 77,000 clones, approximately 88% of which are singletons, and around 7.6% rests with the top ten. Sequenced: blood. The source is a woman aged 60 to 75 in good health. The genes are TRBV6-5 and TRBJ1-3, with D perhaps matching TRBD1 (5 bases). In nucleotides, the CDR3 is TGTGCCAGCAGTTACGGGACGCTCTCTGGAAACACCATATATTTT. The encoded protein is CASSYGTLSGNTIYF.